This T cell receptor (beta chain) is drawn from a study of cytomegalovirus exposure and HLA in healthy donors. Study-level points and caveats: Rarity marked most TCR sequences, yet some public TCRs occurred in many donors. The TCR clusters that emerged in the first cohort tended, a later analysis found, to co-occur in the 95 to 150 validation repertoires.

V lost 6 bases and J lost 3; bases outside the gene matches: 2. This CDR3 has 12 amino acids. Germline assignment: CDR1 SQVTM and CDR2 ANQGSEA. Using immunoSEQ multiplex PCR, the repertoire was profiled, and TCRdb retains in-frame clones only, with some absent. The repertoire consists of roughly 86,000 clones, with almost 97% occurring once and the leading ten covering 1.5% to 2%. Points on this clone: Its antigen is not known.

The material sequenced was PBMCs. V and J are TRBV29-1 and TRBJ2-7; 10 bases agree with TRBD1. The receptor was isolated from a young man in good health and CMV-seropositive. The CDR3, as DNA: TGCAGCGTCGGGACAGGGGTCTACGAGCAGTACTTC. Amino acid sequence: CSVGTGVYEQYF.